This TCR beta chain appears in the sequencing data of a study of OX40 agonist ivuxolimab in advanced cancers. Whole-study context: Dosing consisted of intravenous ivuxolimab at 0.01 to 10 mg/kg every 2 weeks. Allowance was made for prior anti-PD-1, anti-PD-L1 or anti-CTLA-4 therapy, and 40% to 45% had some.

The CDR3 spans 15 residues. V was clipped by 8 bases and J by 9 bases, with 23 bases between them. CDR1 and CDR2 from the germline V gene are LNHDA and SQIVND (reference sequence). TCRdb's table, derived via immunoSEQ multiplex PCR, lists solely in-frame clones and lacks some. The sample lists 65,000 to 95,000 clones, 70% to 90% seen once, with roughly 6% in the top ten. Concerning this clone: Its specificity is unknown.

Study findings and constraints: Clonal expansion by week 6 occurred in CD4+ and CD8+ blood T cells (at 0.1 to 3.0 mg/kg).

The sequence was collected from an adult with an advanced solid tumor such as melanoma, head and neck, liver or kidney cancer. The source was CD4+ or CD8+ T cells sorted from blood, collected in a trial of the OX40 agonist ivuxolimab. The V gene is TRBV19, the J gene TRBJ2-1, with D possibly matching TRBD2 (6 bases). The CDR3 here is CASAWGLEEVAEQFF. CDR3 DNA sequence: TGTGCCAGTGCGTGGGGACTCGAGGAGGTGGCTGAGCAGTTCTTC.